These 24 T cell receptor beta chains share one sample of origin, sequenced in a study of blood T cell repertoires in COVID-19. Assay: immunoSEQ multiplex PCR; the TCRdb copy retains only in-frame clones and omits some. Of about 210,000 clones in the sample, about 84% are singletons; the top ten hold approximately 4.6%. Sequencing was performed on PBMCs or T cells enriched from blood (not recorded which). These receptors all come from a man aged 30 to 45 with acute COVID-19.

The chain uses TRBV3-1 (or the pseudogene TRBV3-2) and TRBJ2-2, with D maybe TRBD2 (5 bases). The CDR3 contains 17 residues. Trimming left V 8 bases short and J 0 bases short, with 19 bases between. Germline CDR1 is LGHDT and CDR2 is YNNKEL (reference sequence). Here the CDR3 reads CASCLGLGGPNTGELFF. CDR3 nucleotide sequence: TGTGCCAGCTGCCTGGGGTTAGGCGGGCCGAACACCGGGGAGCTGTTTTTT.

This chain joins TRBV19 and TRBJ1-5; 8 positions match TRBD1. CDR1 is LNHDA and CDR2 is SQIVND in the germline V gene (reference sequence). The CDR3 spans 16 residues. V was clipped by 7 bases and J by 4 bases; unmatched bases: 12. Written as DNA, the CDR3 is TGTGCCAGTAACAGGAAACAGGGGGAGTTTAATCAGCCCCAGCATTTT. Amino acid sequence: CASNRKQGEFNQPQHF.

In nucleotides, the CDR3 is TGTGCCAGCAGGATTCCCCAGGGAGGGCAGTTCTTC. Its translation is CASRIPQGGQFF. The gene calls are TRBV6-5 and TRBJ2-1, with D tentatively TRBD2 (6 bases). The CDR3 has 12 amino acids. The germline V gene has CDR1 MNHEY and CDR2 SVGAGI. V gave up 6 bases and J gave up 12 bases, with 15 bases separating them.

CDR3 in amino acids: CASSLSVRDTEAFF. CDR3 DNA: TGTGCCAGCAGCCTCTCGGTCCGAGACACTGAAGCTTTCTTT. The chain links TRBV3-1 (or the pseudogene TRBV3-2) to TRBJ1-1; no clear D. Germline CDR1 is LGHDT and CDR2 is YNNKEL (reference sequence). This CDR3 comprises 14 residues. V lost 4 bases and J 3 bases, leaving 12 bases between the germline ends.

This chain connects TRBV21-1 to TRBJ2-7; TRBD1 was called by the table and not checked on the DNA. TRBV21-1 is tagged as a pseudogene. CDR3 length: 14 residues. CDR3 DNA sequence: TGTGCCAGCAGCAACCGGGACAGACACTACGAGCAGTACTTC. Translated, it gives CASSNRDRHYEQYF.

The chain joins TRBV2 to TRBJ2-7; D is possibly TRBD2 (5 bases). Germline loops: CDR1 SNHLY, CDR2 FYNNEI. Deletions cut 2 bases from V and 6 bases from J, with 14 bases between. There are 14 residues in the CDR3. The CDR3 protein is CASSEPYRAGEQYF. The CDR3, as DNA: TGTGCCAGCAGTGAACCGTATAGGGCGGGCGAGCAGTACTTC.

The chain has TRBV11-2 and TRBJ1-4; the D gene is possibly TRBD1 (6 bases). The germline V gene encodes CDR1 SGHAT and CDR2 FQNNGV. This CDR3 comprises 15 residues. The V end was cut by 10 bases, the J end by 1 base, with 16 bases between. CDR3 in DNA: TGTGCCACCCGGACAGCTCTCGTAACTAATGAAAAACTGTTTTTT. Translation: CATRTALVTNEKLFF. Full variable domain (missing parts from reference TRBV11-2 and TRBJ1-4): EAGVAQSPRYKIIEKRQSVAFWCNPISGHATLYWYQQILGQGPKLLIQFQNNGVVDDSQLPKDRFSAERLKGVDSTLKIQPAKLEDSAVYLCATRTALVTNEKLFFGSGTQLSVL.

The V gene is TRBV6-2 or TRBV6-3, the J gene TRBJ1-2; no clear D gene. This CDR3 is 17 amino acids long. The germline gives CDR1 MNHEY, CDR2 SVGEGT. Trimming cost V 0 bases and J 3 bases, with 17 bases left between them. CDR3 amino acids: CASSYSRPRLLDYGYTF. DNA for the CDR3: TGTGCCAGCAGTTACTCACGACCCAGGTTACTTGACTATGGCTACACCTTC.

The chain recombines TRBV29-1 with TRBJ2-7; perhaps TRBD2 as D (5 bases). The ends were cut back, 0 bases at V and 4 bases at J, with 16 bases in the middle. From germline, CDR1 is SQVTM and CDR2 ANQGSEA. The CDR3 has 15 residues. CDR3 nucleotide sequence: TGCAGCGTTGAAGAAGACTCGGGGATTCGGTACGAGCAGTACTTC. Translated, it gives CSVEEDSGIRYEQYF.

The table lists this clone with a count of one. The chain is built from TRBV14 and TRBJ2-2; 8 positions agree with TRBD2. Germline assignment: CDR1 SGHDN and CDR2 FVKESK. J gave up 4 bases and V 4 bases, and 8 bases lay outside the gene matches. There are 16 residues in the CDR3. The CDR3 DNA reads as TGTGCCAGCAGCCGCCAAGCGGGGGCCTTCACCGGGGAGCTGTTTTTT. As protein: CASSRQAGAFTGELFF. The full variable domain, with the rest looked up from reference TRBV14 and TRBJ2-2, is EAGVTQFPSHSVIEKGQTVTLRCDPISGHDNLYWYRRVMGKEIKFLLHFVKESKQDESGMPNNRFLAERTGGTYSTLKVQPAELEDSGVYFCASSRQAGAFTGELFFGEGSRLTVL.

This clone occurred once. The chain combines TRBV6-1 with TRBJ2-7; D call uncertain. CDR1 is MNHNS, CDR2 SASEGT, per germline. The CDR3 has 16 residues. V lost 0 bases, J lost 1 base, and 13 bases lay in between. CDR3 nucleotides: TGTGCCAGCAGTGAAGCAAGTGGTGTCACTTCCTACGAGCAGTACTTC. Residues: CASSEASGVTSYEQYF.

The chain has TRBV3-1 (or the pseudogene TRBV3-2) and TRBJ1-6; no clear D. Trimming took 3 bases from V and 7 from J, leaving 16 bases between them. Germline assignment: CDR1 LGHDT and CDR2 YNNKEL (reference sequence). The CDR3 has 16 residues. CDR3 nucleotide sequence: TGTGCCAGCAGCCAGTCCGCGGCGGCCAGCAATTCACCCCTCCACTTT. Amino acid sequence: CASSQSAAASNSPLHF.

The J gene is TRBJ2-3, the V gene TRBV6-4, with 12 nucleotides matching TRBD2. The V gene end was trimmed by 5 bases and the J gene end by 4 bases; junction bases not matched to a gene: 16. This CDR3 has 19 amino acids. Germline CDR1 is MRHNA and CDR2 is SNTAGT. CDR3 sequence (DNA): TGTGCCAGCAGTCAGACCCGGCTAGCGGGGGGGCCGAACGCAGATACGCAGTATTTT. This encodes CASSQTRLAGGPNADTQYF.

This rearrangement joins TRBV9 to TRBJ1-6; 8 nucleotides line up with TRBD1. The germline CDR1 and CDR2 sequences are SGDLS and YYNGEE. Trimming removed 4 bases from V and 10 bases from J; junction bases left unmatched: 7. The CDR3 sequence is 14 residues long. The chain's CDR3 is CASSLTGVQSPLHF. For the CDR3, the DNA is TGTGCCAGCAGCCTGACAGGGGTCCAGTCACCCCTCCACTTT. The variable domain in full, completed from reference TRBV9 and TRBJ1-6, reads DSGVTQTPKHLITATGQRVTLRCSPRSGDLSVYWYQQSLDQGLQFLIQYYNGEERAKGNILERFSAQQFPDLHSELNLSSLELGDSALYFCASSLTGVQSPLHFGNGTRLTVT.

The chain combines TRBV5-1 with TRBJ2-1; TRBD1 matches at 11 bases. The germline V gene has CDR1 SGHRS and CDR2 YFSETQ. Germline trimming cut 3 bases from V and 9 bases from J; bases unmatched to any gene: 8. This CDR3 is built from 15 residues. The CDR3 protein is CASSSTGTGGSEQFF. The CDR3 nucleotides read TGCGCCAGCAGCTCCACCGGGACAGGGGGTAGTGAGCAGTTCTTC.

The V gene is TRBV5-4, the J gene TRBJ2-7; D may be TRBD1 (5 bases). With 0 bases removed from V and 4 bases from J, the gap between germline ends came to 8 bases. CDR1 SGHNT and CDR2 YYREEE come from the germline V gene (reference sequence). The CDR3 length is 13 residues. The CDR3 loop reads CASSLVGVYEQYF. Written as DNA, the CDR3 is TGTGCCAGCAGCTTGGTAGGGGTTTACGAGCAGTACTTC.

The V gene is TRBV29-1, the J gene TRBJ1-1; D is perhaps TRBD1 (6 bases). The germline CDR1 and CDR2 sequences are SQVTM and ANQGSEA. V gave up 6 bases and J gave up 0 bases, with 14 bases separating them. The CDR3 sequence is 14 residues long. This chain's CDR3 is CSVRQDSMNTEAFF. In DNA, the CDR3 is TGCAGCGTGAGACAGGACAGCATGAACACTGAAGCTTTCTTT.

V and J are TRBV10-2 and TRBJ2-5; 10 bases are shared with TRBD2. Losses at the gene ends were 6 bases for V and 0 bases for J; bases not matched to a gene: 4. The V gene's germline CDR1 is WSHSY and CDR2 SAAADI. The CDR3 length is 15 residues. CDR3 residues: CASSGLAEDQETQYF. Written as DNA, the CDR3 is TGCGCCAGCAGCGGACTAGCGGAGGACCAAGAGACCCAGTACTTC.

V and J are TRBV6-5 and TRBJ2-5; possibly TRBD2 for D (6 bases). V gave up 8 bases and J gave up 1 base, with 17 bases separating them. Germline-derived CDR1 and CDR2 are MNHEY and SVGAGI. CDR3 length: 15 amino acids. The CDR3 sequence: CASFGDSRGQETQYF. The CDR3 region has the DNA TGTGCCAGCTTCGGGGATTCGCGGGGCCAAGAGACCCAGTACTTC.

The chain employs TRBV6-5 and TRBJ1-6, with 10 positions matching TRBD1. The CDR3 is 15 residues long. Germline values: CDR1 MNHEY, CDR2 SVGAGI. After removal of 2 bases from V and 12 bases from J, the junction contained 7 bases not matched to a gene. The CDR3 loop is CASSYRGQGKLPLHF. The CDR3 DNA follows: TGTGCCAGCAGTTACCGGGGACAGGGGAAGTTACCCCTCCACTTT.

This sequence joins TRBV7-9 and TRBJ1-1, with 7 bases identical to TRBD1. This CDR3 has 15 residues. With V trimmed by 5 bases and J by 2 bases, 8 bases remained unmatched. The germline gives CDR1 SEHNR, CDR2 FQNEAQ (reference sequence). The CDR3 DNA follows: TGTGCCAGCAGCCCTAACAGGGGAGGCAACACTGAAGCTTTCTTT. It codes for CASSPNRGGNTEAFF.

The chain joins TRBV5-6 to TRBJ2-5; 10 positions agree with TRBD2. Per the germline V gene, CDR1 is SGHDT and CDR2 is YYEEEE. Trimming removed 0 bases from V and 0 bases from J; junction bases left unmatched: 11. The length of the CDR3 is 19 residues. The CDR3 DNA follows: TGTGCCAGCAGCTTGGGAGGGTTGAATAGCGGGGGGTACCAAGAGACCCAGTACTTC. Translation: CASSLGGLNSGGYQETQYF.

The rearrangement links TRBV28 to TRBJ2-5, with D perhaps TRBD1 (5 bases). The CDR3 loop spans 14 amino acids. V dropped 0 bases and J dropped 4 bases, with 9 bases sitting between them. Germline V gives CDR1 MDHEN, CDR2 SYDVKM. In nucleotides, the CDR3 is TGTGCCAGCAGTTTATGGGGCAGGGCAGAGACCCAGTACTTC. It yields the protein CASSLWGRAETQYF.

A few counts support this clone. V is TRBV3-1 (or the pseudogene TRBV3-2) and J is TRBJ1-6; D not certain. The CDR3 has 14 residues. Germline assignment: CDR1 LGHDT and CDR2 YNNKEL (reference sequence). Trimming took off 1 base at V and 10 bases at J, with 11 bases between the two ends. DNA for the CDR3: TGTGCCAGCAGCCAAGCGTCCCGGTGGTCACCCCTCCACTTT. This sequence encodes CASSQASRWSPLHF.